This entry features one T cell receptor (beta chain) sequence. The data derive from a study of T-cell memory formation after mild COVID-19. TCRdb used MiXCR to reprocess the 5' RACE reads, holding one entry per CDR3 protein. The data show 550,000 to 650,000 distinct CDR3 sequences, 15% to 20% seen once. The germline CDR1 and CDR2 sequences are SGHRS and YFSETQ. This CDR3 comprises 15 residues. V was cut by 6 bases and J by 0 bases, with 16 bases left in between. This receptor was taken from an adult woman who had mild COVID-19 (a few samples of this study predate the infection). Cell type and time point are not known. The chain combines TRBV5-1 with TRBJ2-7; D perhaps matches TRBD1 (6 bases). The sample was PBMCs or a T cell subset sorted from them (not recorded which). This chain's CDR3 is CASTLGGGASYEQYF. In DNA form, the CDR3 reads TGCGCCAGCACCCTTGGTGGGGGCGCCTCCTACGAGCAGTACTTC.